The clone carrying this T cell receptor (beta chain) has ten or more counts. The antigen is not known. This sample is part of a study of neurological immune-mediated disorders. Findings of the study overall: It was the repertoires of 18 of 34 multiple sclerosis patients that phylogenetic grouping placed in one related-CDR3 cluster, which is a possible signature. None of the CDR3 amino acid sequences in expanded clones turned up in more than one subject, which points to private repertoires in all groups.

TCRdb re-called the 5' RACE reads through MiXCR, storing one row per CDR3 protein. The sample shows tens of thousands of distinct CDR3 sequences, more than 3% of them seen only once. Sequenced input: PBMCs. The source is a man in his thirties or forties with multiple sclerosis.

CDR3 in amino acids: CASSLNPGLAGGHEQYF. The CDR3 coding sequence is TGTGCCAGCAGCTTAAACCCCGGACTAGCGGGAGGACACGAGCAGTACTTC. The genes are TRBV9 and TRBJ2-7; 14 bases are shared with TRBD2. V lost 4 bases and J lost 5; bases outside the gene matches: 11. The V gene's germline CDR1 is SGDLS and CDR2 YYNGEE. The CDR3 is 17 residues long. The whole variable domain, remainder taken from reference TRBV9 and TRBJ2-7, is DSGVTQTPKHLITATGQRVTLRCSPRSGDLSVYWYQQSLDQGLQFLIQYYNGEERAKGNILERFSAQQFPDLHSELNLSSLELGDSALYFCASSLNPGLAGGHEQYFGPGTRLTVT.